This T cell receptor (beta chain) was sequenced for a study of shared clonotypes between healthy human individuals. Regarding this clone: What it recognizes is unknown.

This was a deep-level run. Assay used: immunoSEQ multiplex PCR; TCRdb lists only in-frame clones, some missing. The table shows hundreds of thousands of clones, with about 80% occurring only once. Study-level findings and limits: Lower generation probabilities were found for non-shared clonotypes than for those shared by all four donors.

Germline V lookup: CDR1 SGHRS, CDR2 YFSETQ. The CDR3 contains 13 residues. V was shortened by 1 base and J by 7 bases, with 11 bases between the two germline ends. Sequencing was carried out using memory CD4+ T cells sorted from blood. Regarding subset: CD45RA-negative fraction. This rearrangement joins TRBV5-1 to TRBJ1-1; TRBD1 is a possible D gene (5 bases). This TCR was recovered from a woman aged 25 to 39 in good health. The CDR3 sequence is CASSLTREGEAFF. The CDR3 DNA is TGCGCCAGCAGCTTGACCAGGGAGGGTGAAGCTTTCTTT.